The entry below gives a single T cell receptor beta chain sequence along with its context. No antigen is known for it. The CDR3 is 19 amino acids. Trimming cost V 0 bases and J 2 bases, with 17 bases left between them. Per the germline V gene, CDR1 is SGHAT and CDR2 is FQNNGV. Sequencing used immunoSEQ multiplex PCR; TCRdb keeps in-frame clones, though not all of them. This table has 90,000 or so clones, around 90% appearing once. The data belong to a study of T cells in localized non-small cell lung cancer. Findings and limits, study-wide: Uninvolved adjacent lung had higher T cell clonality than tumor and all other tissues. Because only a single region of the tumor was sequenced, heterogeneity remains possible.

This chain links TRBV11-2 with TRBJ2-6; no firm D call. The sequences come from peripheral blood, collected before any cancer treatment. The TCR comes from a man aged 40 to 70 with stage I squamous cell lung carcinoma. As DNA, the CDR3 is TGTGCCAGCAGCTTAGATGGGTCTTCCTGGAGCCCTGGGGCCAACGTCCTGACTTTC. It encodes CASSLDGSSWSPGANVLTF. The full variable domain, in which reference TRBV11-2 and TRBJ2-6 provide the parts outside the CDR3, is EAGVAQSPRYKIIEKRQSVAFWCNPISGHATLYWYQQILGQGPKLLIQFQNNGVVDDSQLPKDRFSAERLKGVDSTLKIQPAKLEDSAVYLCASSLDGSSWSPGANVLTFGAGSRLTVL.